The 13 T cell receptor beta chains listed next were all sequenced from one sample in a study of blood T cells in healthy people across ages. A second roughly 6 to 11 cycle PCR used barcoded and J-beta primers. MiXCR, run by TCRdb on the 5' RACE reads, gives a single entry per CDR3 protein. The sample has 700,000 to 950,000 distinct CDR3 sequences; over 45% are singletons. Sequencing input: blood. These receptors all stem from a young man in good health.

In this sample, this clonotype turned up a few times. The V call is TRBV3-1, the J call TRBJ2-7; perhaps D is TRBD1 or TRBD2 (5 bases each). With 1 base removed from V and 0 bases from J, the gap between germline ends came to 13 bases. The CDR3 length is 16 residues. The V gene's germline CDR1 is LGHDT and CDR2 YNNKEL (reference sequence). This chain's CDR3 is CASSQAGTRYSYEQYF. CDR3 sequence (DNA): TGTGCCAGCAGCCAAGCCGGGACCCGATACTCCTACGAGCAGTACTTC.

This rearrangement joins TRBV7-8 to TRBJ2-1, with D possibly being TRBD1 (6 bases). V lost 3 bases and J lost 9, with 15 bases in between. This CDR3 has 14 residues. Germline V gene data show CDR1 as SGHVS and CDR2 as FQNEAQ. The CDR3: CASSFLSVGGEQFF. The DNA of the CDR3 is TGTGCCAGCAGCTTTCTATCGGTAGGGGGTGAGCAGTTCTTC.

The V call is TRBV28, the J call TRBJ2-7; TRBD1 matches 7 bases. The J segment lost 2 bases and the V segment lost 6 bases, leaving 7 bases of the junction unmatched. The CDR3 spans 14 residues. Germline lookup yields CDR1 MDHEN and CDR2 SYDVKM. CDR3 residues: CASRLDRVPYEQYF. The CDR3, as DNA: TGTGCCAGCAGGCTTGACAGGGTTCCCTACGAGCAGTACTTC.

V usage is TRBV5-5 and J usage is TRBJ2-1; 8 positions agree with TRBD1. CDR3 length: 20 amino acids. The V segment lost 4 bases and the J segment 4 bases; nucleotides outside the gene matches: 22. Per germline, CDR1 SGHKS and CDR2 YYEKEE (reference sequence). This CDR3 reads CASSLEWDRPTGRIYNEQFF. CDR3 DNA: TGTGCCAGCAGCCTGGAATGGGACAGGCCAACGGGACGGATTTACAATGAGCAGTTCTTC.

This clonotype was observed many times. The chain links TRBV20-1 to TRBJ2-3, with 14 bases lining up with TRBD2. The V gene's germline CDR1 is DFQATT and CDR2 SNEGSKA (reference sequence). The CDR3 is made up of 14 amino acids. The V and J ends lost 3 bases and 7 bases, in that order; junction bases with no gene match: 3. CDR3 DNA: TGCAGTGCTAGGACTAGCGGGGGGGCCAATACGCAGTATTTT. Translation gives CSARTSGGANTQYF.

The chain joins TRBV4-1 to TRBJ2-5; 8 bases line up with TRBD1. Germline CDR1 reads MGHRA; CDR2 reads YSYEKL. V was pared by 0 bases and J by 13 bases, with 7 bases of the junction left unmatched. The CDR3 extends over 13 amino acids. Written as DNA, the CDR3 is TGCGCCAGCAGCCAAGAAGGTGTGGGACAGGTGTACTTC. It encodes CASSQEGVGQVYF.

This chain uses TRBV20-1 with TRBJ2-1; a possible D gene is TRBD1 (5 bases). Per the germline V gene, CDR1 is DFQATT and CDR2 is SNEGSKA (reference sequence). Trimming stripped 4 bases from V and 2 bases from J, with 6 bases between. CDR3 length equals 12 residues. DNA for the CDR3: TGCAGTGCTACAGGGACCTACAATGAGCAGTTCTTC. It translates to CSATGTYNEQFF.

This clonotype has only a few counts. The chain carries TRBV5-1 and TRBJ2-5, with D possibly TRBD2 on 6 matching bases. The CDR3 has 15 residues. With 4 bases removed from V and 2 bases from J, the gap between germline ends came to 15 bases. The germline gives CDR1 SGHRS, CDR2 YFSETQ. This CDR3 reads CASSPGGVRQETQYF. For the CDR3, the DNA is TGCGCCAGCAGCCCCGGGGGAGTTAGGCAAGAGACCCAGTACTTC.

CDR3 sequence (DNA): TGTGCCAGCAGCGCAACTAGCGGTCATGAGCAGTTCTTC. This translates into CASSATSGHEQFF. The chain has TRBV13 and TRBJ2-1, with 8 bases that match TRBD2. The junction had 5 bases not matched to a gene; V was cut back by 5 bases and J by 8 bases. The length of the CDR3 is 13 residues. Per the germline V gene, CDR1 is PRHDT and CDR2 is FYEKMQ (reference sequence).

The chain uses TRBV11-3 and TRBJ2-5, with D uncertain. CDR1 and CDR2 from the germline V gene are SGHNT and YENEEA. The CDR3 covers 13 residues. The V gene lost 2 bases and the J gene lost 3 bases, with 7 bases spanning the gap. The CDR3 loop is CASSLSAEETQYF. In DNA, the CDR3 is TGTGCCAGCAGCTTATCGGCGGAAGAGACCCAGTACTTC.

The chain couples TRBV7-2 to TRBJ2-7, with TRBD2 matching over 12 bases. The V gene end was trimmed by 3 bases and the J gene end by 3 bases; junction bases not matched to a gene: 3. CDR1 is SGHTA, CDR2 FQGNSA, per germline. This CDR3 is 15 amino acids long. CDR3 amino acids: CASSFGLAGNYEQYF. The CDR3 DNA sequence: TGTGCCAGCAGCTTCGGACTAGCGGGAAACTACGAGCAGTACTTC.

CDR3 sequence reads: CAISESWTKDSPLHF. The CDR3 coding sequence is TGTGCCATCAGTGAGTCGTGGACAAAGGATTCACCCCTCCACTTT. J is TRBJ1-6 and V is TRBV10-3; D might be TRBD1 (5 bases). Trimming removed 0 bases at V and 8 bases at J, with 11 bases between. Germline CDR1 is ENHRY and CDR2 is SYGVKD. The CDR3 contains 15 residues.

V is TRBV30 and J is TRBJ2-4, with 9 nucleotides matching TRBD1. The assigned J gene may be wrong: the sequence end matches TRBJ2-7 better. The CDR3 sequence is 14 residues long. CDR1 GTSNPN and CDR2 SVGIG come from the germline V gene (reference sequence). The CDR3 region has the DNA TGTGCCTGGTCCGTGGGACAGGGAAAGCACGAGCAGTACTTC. Its translation is CAWSVGQGKHEQYF.